This T cell receptor (beta chain) was sequenced during a study of graft-versus-host responses after intestinal transplantation. About the study: Transplant recipients had multivisceral, liver-intestinal, or isolated intestinal grafts. Regarding the study as a whole: Early post-transplant declines in HvG were associated with peak levels of circulating GvH clones.

After removal of 4 bases from V and 1 base from J, the junction contained 6 bases not matched to a gene. The CDR3 runs to 16 residues. Germline V CDR1 and CDR2: MGHDK, SYGVNS. TCRdb keeps only in-frame clones here, not all; method: immunoSEQ multiplex PCR. There are fewer than 25,000 clones in the sample; 40% to 55% occur only once, and almost 0.9% lies in the top ten. The sample in question was alloreactive CD4+ T cells from a mixed lymphocyte reaction culture, obtained before intestinal transplant. The subset is: CFSE-low proliferating T cells sorted from approximately 6-day pre-transplant mixed lymphocyte reaction (GvH or HvG direction). The V gene is TRBV25-1, the J gene TRBJ2-7; 11 bases match TRBD2. The source is a human patient who received an intestinal transplant. CDR3 amino acids: CASSGWTSGSSYEQYF. For the CDR3, the DNA is TGTGCCAGCAGTGGATGGACTAGCGGGTCTTCCTACGAGCAGTACTTC.